The clone carrying this TCR beta chain was recorded once. Antigen unknown. The data were obtained in a study of T cell repertoires in cytomegalovirus infection. Study at large: The study used recently identified HLA-C-restricted and well-studied HLA-B-restricted CMV epitopes. From public TCR beta signatures came an indication of both CMV infection and matching HLA type.

TCRdb redid the calling of the reads with MiXCR, one entry per CDR3 protein. The sample has a few hundred thousand distinct CDR3 sequences, just under 40% seen once. Germline-derived CDR1 and CDR2 are DFQATT and SNEGSKA (reference sequence). V was cut by 3 bases and J by 2 bases, with 13 bases left in between. The CDR3 covers 15 residues. Regarding the study as a whole: There were HLA-C-restricted CMV-specific TCR beta clonotypes dominating the ex vivo response. Cumulative public TCR beta family frequency identified CMV carriers with the relevant HLA.

This chain joins TRBV20-1 and TRBJ1-4, with TRBD1 as a possible D gene (6 bases). This receptor was obtained from a human donor in good health (CMV status not recorded). Some clones in this sample may be carry-over from other donors' samples. This specimen consisted of cultured PBMCs, obtained from culture after CMV antigen stimulation. The CDR3 sequence: CSARGGALTNEKLFF. The CDR3 coding sequence is TGCAGTGCTAGGGGGGGGGCGCTGACTAATGAAAAACTGTTTTTT.